Presented here are 32 T cell receptor beta chains from one specimen sequenced in a study of blood T cell repertoires in COVID-19. TCRdb keeps only in-frame clones here, not all; method: immunoSEQ multiplex PCR. The table records 50,000 or so clones, over 90% of them present only once. Sequenced: peripheral blood. The receptors here all came from a man in his 60s with COVID-19, enrolled during active disease.

CDR3 DNA sequence: TGTGCCAGCAGCTTGACCATACGACGATCGGGCACCGGGGAGCTGTTTTTT. Translating gives CASSLTIRRSGTGELFF. The rearrangement joins TRBV7-2 to TRBJ2-2, with D unresolved. The CDR3 is 17 amino acids. Germline-derived CDR1 and CDR2 are SGHTA and FQGNSA. V lost 3 bases to trimming and J lost 4 bases, with 18 bases between them.

This clone was recorded only once. This rearrangement joins TRBV27 to TRBJ1-1; TRBD1 might be the D (6 bases). Germline CDR1 MNHEY, CDR2 SMNVEV (reference sequence). Deletions cut 0 bases from V and 0 bases from J, with 8 bases between. The CDR3 sequence is 15 residues long. In nucleotides, the CDR3 is TGTGCCAGCAGTTTATCGACAGGAATGAACACTGAAGCTTTCTTT. This gives the protein CASSLSTGMNTEAFF.

This sequence joins TRBV19 and TRBJ1-6; TRBD1 matches at 7 bases. Germline values: CDR1 LNHDA, CDR2 SQIVND (reference sequence). This CDR3 is built from 12 residues. CDR3 amino acids: CAARQGASPLHF. The CDR3 DNA reads as TGTGCGGCGAGACAGGGAGCTTCACCCCTCCACTTT.

The table lists this clone with a count of one. This sequence joins TRBV5-6 and TRBJ1-5, with 7 bases aligning to TRBD1. The CDR3 runs to 16 residues. J lost 0 bases, V lost 4 bases, and 7 bases had no gene match. The V gene's germline CDR1 is SGHDT and CDR2 YYEEEE. The CDR3, as DNA: TGTGCCAGCAGCCTGGGACAGACCTATAGCAATCAGCCCCAGCATTTT. It yields the protein CASSLGQTYSNQPQHF. The full variable domain, with the rest looked up from reference TRBV5-6 and TRBJ1-5, is DAGVTQSPTHLIKTRGQQVTLRCSPKSGHDTVSWYQQALGQGPQFIFQYYEEEERQRGNFPDRFSGHQFPNYSSELNVNALLLGDSALYLCASSLGQTYSNQPQHFGDGTRLSIL.

The chain couples TRBV30 to TRBJ1-3; possibly TRBD1 for D (5 bases). Per germline, CDR1 GTSNPN and CDR2 SVGIG (reference sequence). The CDR3 has 12 amino acids. CDR3 nucleotides: TGTGGAAACAGGTTGTCTGGAAACACCATATATTTT. Its protein product is CGNRLSGNTIYF.

The J gene is TRBJ1-1, the V gene TRBV5-1; D is undetermined. CDR1 SGHRS and CDR2 YFSETQ come from the germline V gene. This CDR3 comprises 14 residues. Trimming left V 0 bases short and J 2 bases short, with 8 bases between. CDR3 nucleotides: TGCGCCAGCAGCTTGGGAGGGTACAACACTGAAGCTTTCTTT. It yields the protein CASSLGGYNTEAFF.

The J gene is TRBJ2-7, the V gene TRBV30; 7 bases are a match to TRBD1. The CDR3 is 14 residues long. Looked up from germline, CDR1 is GTSNPN and CDR2 is SVGIG (reference sequence). With 3 bases clipped from V and 2 bases from J, the junction kept 7 bases outside the gene matches. CDR3 bases: TGTGCCTGGAGACAAGCAGGGGGTCCCTACGAGCAGTACTTC. It encodes CAWRQAGGPYEQYF. The whole variable domain, remainder taken from reference TRBV30 and TRBJ2-7, is SQTIHQWPATLVQPVGSPLSLECTVEGTSNPNLYWYRQAAGRGLQLLFYSVGIGQISSEVPQNLSASRPQDRQFILSSKKLLLSDSGFYLCAWRQAGGPYEQYFGPGTRLTVT.

The V and J genes are TRBV18 and TRBJ1-2, with 10 bases matching TRBD1. Germline-derived CDR1 and CDR2 are KGHSH and LQKENI. Trimming took 6 bases from V and 6 from J; bases not matched to a gene: 4. The CDR3 runs 13 residues. CDR3 in DNA: TGTGCCAGCTCCCGACAGGGGGCCGATGGCTACACCTTC. Translation: CASSRQGADGYTF.

This rearrangement joins TRBV19 to TRBJ1-2; maybe TRBD1 (6 bases). Trimming took off 6 bases at V and 4 bases at J, with 18 bases between the two ends. The CDR3 is 15 residues long. Germline assignment: CDR1 LNHDA and CDR2 SQIVND (reference sequence). CDR3 bases: TGTGCCAGTAGCCAGAGGGGACAATATTTCTATGGCTACACCTTC. Amino acid sequence: CASSQRGQYFYGYTF. Full variable domain (remainder filled in from reference TRBV19 and TRBJ1-2): DGGITQSPKYLFRKEGQNVTLSCEQNLNHDAMYWYRQDPGQGLRLIYYSQIVNDFQKGDIAEGYSVSREKKESFPLTVTSAQKNPTAFYLCASSQRGQYFYGYTFGSGTRLTVV.

The rearrangement links TRBV5-6 to TRBJ2-4; D gene unclear. Trimming cost V 4 bases and J 1 base, with 12 bases left between them. Germline values: CDR1 SGHDT, CDR2 YYEEEE. CDR3 length equals 15 residues. CDR3 in amino acids: CASSRRVSAKNIQYF. CDR3 nucleotides: TGTGCCAGCAGCCGACGGGTAAGCGCCAAAAACATTCAGTACTTC.

This clone was detected once. The chain links TRBV3-1 (or the pseudogene TRBV3-2) to TRBJ2-7; D possibly corresponds to TRBD1 (6 bases). CDR1 is LGHDT, CDR2 YNNKEL, per germline (reference sequence). The CDR3 length is 11 residues. Trimming removed 7 bases at V and 8 bases at J, with 12 bases between. The CDR3 DNA reads as TGTGCCAGCACCTCAGGGGCGAAGCAGTACTTC. Translating it yields CASTSGAKQYF.

The chain is built from TRBV6-5 and TRBJ2-5, with D perhaps TRBD1 (6 bases). The CDR3 runs to 15 residues. Germline CDR1 and CDR2: MNHEY and SVGAGI. V was pared by 2 bases and J by 1 base, with 11 bases between. This CDR3 is CASSYSSDSQETQYF. CDR3 DNA sequence: TGTGCCAGCAGTTACAGCTCGGACAGCCAAGAGACCCAGTACTTC.

This rearrangement joins TRBV7-2 to TRBJ2-2; TRBD2 is a possible D gene (6 bases). The CDR3 sequence is 19 residues long. Deletions cut 2 bases from V and 0 bases from J, with 19 bases between. Germline V gene lookup returns CDR1 SGHTA and CDR2 FQGNSA. CDR3 bases: TGTGCCAGCAGCTTAAAAACTTTTATAGCGGTTTCGAACACCGGGGAGCTGTTTTTT. Amino acids: CASSLKTFIAVSNTGELFF.

The rearrangement uses TRBV6-5 and TRBJ1-3; the D gene is possibly TRBD1 (5 bases). V lost 6 bases, J lost 4 bases, and 13 bases lay in between. This CDR3 contains 14 residues. In germline, CDR1 is MNHEY, CDR2 SVGAGI. CDR3 sequence: CASRQGINGNTIYF. The CDR3, as DNA: TGTGCCAGCAGGCAGGGAATTAACGGAAACACCATATATTTT.

This clone showed up just a few times. V gene TRBV19 combines with J gene TRBJ1-5; no definite D call. The CDR3 totals 14 residues. CDR1 and CDR2 from the germline V gene are LNHDA and SQIVND (reference sequence). V was clipped by 3 bases and J by 5 bases, with 11 bases between them. CDR3 residues: CASSMASGDQPQHF. As DNA, the CDR3 is TGTGCCAGTAGTATGGCTAGCGGGGATCAGCCCCAGCATTTT.

The chain employs TRBV18 and TRBJ2-1, with a weak D call TRBD2 (6 bases). Germline V lookup: CDR1 KGHSH, CDR2 LQKENI. The CDR3 runs to 17 residues. V lost 3 bases to trimming and J lost 1 base, with 16 bases between them. In nucleotides, the CDR3 is TGTGCCAGCTCACCGTTATCCGCGGGACGGTCCTACAATGAGCAGTTCTTC. It yields the protein CASSPLSAGRSYNEQFF.

CDR3 in DNA: TGTGCCAGCAGTTACTCGTTTAGTGGGGGCCGGACTGAAGCTTTCTTT. Its protein product is CASSYSFSGGRTEAFF. V gene TRBV6-5 combines with J gene TRBJ1-1, with D maybe TRBD1 (6 bases). The CDR3 consists of 16 residues. From germline, CDR1 is MNHEY and CDR2 SVGAGI. V was cut by 0 bases and J by 5 bases, with 16 bases left in between.

CDR3 DNA: TGTGCCAGCAGCTCGACCATAGCGGGGGGTCCCACAGATACGCAGTATTTT. This translates into CASSSTIAGGPTDTQYF. The chain uses TRBV5-6 and TRBJ2-3, with TRBD2 matching over 10 bases. CDR1 is SGHDT, CDR2 YYEEEE, per germline. Trimming cost V 3 bases and J 2 bases; bases outside gene matches: 9. CDR3 length equals 17 residues.

The rearrangement uses TRBV18 and TRBJ1-1, with a possible D match to TRBD1 (5 bases). V lost 1 base and J 2 bases, leaving 8 bases between the germline ends. Germline lookup yields CDR1 KGHSH and CDR2 LQKENI. CDR3 length equals 14 residues. Written as DNA, the CDR3 is TGTGCCAGCTCACCACGGCGGGACAACACTGAAGCTTTCTTT. This translates into CASSPRRDNTEAFF.

The chain employs TRBV27 and TRBJ2-2; TRBD1 matches 7 bases. The CDR3 loop spans 14 amino acids. J gave up 6 bases and V 8 bases, and 9 bases lay outside the gene matches. The germline V gene has CDR1 MNHEY and CDR2 SMNVEV (reference sequence). CDR3 coding DNA: TGTGCCAGCGGCCGGGACAGACAATCCGGGGAGCTGTTTTTT. Residues: CASGRDRQSGELFF.

The rearrangement links TRBV5-6 to TRBJ2-1; D unclear. The CDR3 totals 15 residues. Trimming cost V 1 base and J 5 bases, with 13 bases left between them. Germline lookup yields CDR1 SGHDT and CDR2 YYEEEE. The CDR3 sequence: CASSLLGREHNEQFF. The CDR3 DNA sequence: TGTGCCAGCAGCTTGCTTGGGCGCGAGCACAATGAGCAGTTCTTC. The variable domain in full, completed from reference TRBV5-6 and TRBJ2-1, reads DAGVTQSPTHLIKTRGQQVTLRCSPKSGHDTVSWYQQALGQGPQFIFQYYEEEERQRGNFPDRFSGHQFPNYSSELNVNALLLGDSALYLCASSLLGREHNEQFFGPGTRLTVL.

The chain uses TRBV19 and TRBJ2-3; weak D call: TRBD2 (7 bases). CDR3 size: 15 residues. V was pared by 4 bases and J by 2 bases, with 13 bases between. Germline-derived CDR1 and CDR2 are LNHDA and SQIVND (reference sequence). The CDR3 region is CASSTPGGPTDTQYF. CDR3 bases: TGTGCCAGTAGTACCCCGGGGGGCCCCACAGATACGCAGTATTTT.

This clone was detected only a few times. This chain joins TRBV4-1 and TRBJ1-2; perhaps TRBD1 as D (6 bases). V was pared by 3 bases and J by 2 bases, with 7 bases between. Germline values: CDR1 MGHRA, CDR2 YSYEKL. The length of the CDR3 is 13 residues. CDR3 in amino acids: CASSQQGNYGYTF. DNA of the CDR3: TGCGCCAGCAGCCAGCAGGGGAACTATGGCTACACCTTC.

The genes are TRBV12-3 or TRBV12-4 and TRBJ2-7; the match to TRBD1 covers 7 bases. The CDR3 covers 12 residues. The V gene end was trimmed by 7 bases and the J gene end by 4 bases; junction bases not matched to a gene: 4. The CDR3 sequence is CASTNRGYEQYF. In DNA, the CDR3 is TGTGCCAGCACAAACAGGGGATACGAGCAGTACTTC.

Points on this clone: At one of its ends the junction is not consistent with the germline gene, which may arise from a read error. The chain uses TRBV10-3 and TRBJ1-4, with a weak D call TRBD1 (5 bases). CDR1 and CDR2 (germline): ENHRY, SYGVKD. This CDR3 has 12 residues. The CDR3 coding sequence is TGTGCCGCGGGACCACTAAATGAAAAATTGTTTTTT. Protein: CAAGPLNEKLFF.

V and J are TRBV5-4 and TRBJ1-1; 9 bases match TRBD1. Losses at the gene ends were 4 bases for V and 9 bases for J; bases not matched to a gene: 7. Germline lookup yields CDR1 SGHNT and CDR2 YYREEE (reference sequence). The CDR3 runs 13 residues. The CDR3 sequence: CASSLRQGGQAFF. The DNA for the CDR3 is TGTGCCAGCAGCCTCCGACAGGGGGGCCAAGCTTTCTTT. Combining the CDR3 with reference TRBV5-4 and TRBJ1-1 gives the whole variable domain ETGVTQSPTHLIKTRGQQVTLRCSSQSGHNTVSWYQQALGQGPQFIFQYYREEENGRGNFPPRFSGLQFPNYSSELNVNALELDDSALYLCASSLRQGGQAFFGQGTRLTVV.

This sequence joins TRBV20-1 and TRBJ1-2; no clear D. The CDR3 spans 11 residues. The germline V and J ends were trimmed by 6 bases and 8 bases, with 13 bases remaining between them. Germline CDR1 DFQATT, CDR2 SNEGSKA (reference sequence). The CDR3 DNA follows: TGCAGTGCCGATGACCCAGGAGGCTACACCTTC. It specifies CSADDPGGYTF.

V usage is TRBV10-3 and J usage is TRBJ1-1; D is uncertain. This CDR3 region has 15 residues. Trimming left V 0 bases short and J 6 bases short, with 14 bases between. Looked up from germline, CDR1 is ENHRY and CDR2 is SYGVKD. Here the CDR3 reads CAISESVVSGAEAFF. DNA of the CDR3: TGTGCCATCAGTGAGTCGGTAGTGAGCGGGGCTGAAGCTTTCTTT.

This clone was seen just once. The gene calls are TRBV2 and TRBJ1-2, with D hard to call. Germline V gene data show CDR1 as SNHLY and CDR2 as FYNNEI. The CDR3 is made up of 14 amino acids. The V end was cut by 7 bases, the J end by 1 base, with 13 bases between. DNA for the CDR3: TGTGCCAGCACCCGCCGGGGAGTTAACTATGGCTACACCTTC. Encoded protein: CASTRRGVNYGYTF.

The table lists this clone with a few counts. This chain connects TRBV19 to TRBJ2-2; possible D gene TRBD1, 6 bases. Deletions cut 4 bases from V and 5 bases from J, with 17 bases between. CDR1 and CDR2 (germline): LNHDA, SQIVND (reference sequence). CDR3 length equals 16 residues. CDR3 loop: CASSNRGTQQTGELFF. In nucleotides, the CDR3 is TGTGCCAGTAGTAACCGAGGGACACAACAGACCGGGGAGCTGTTTTTT.

V and J are TRBV20-1 and TRBJ2-1, with D perhaps TRBD2 (6 bases). Deletions cut 6 bases from V and 6 bases from J, with 18 bases between. Germline loops: CDR1 DFQATT, CDR2 SNEGSKA (reference sequence). The CDR3 is 14 amino acids. The CDR3 nucleotides are TGCAGTGCGAGTAGGATGGGGGGAGGCAATGAGCAGTTCTTC. Protein sequence: CSASRMGGGNEQFF.

V is TRBV27 and J is TRBJ2-1, with 12 bases matching TRBD2. CDR3 size: 16 residues. The germline V gene encodes CDR1 MNHEY and CDR2 SMNVEV (reference sequence). Trimming removed 5 bases from V and 4 bases from J; junction bases left unmatched: 6. The CDR3 nucleotides are TGTGCCAGCAGTCCCCGGACTAGCGGGACATACAATGAGCAGTTCTTC. This codes for CASSPRTSGTYNEQFF.